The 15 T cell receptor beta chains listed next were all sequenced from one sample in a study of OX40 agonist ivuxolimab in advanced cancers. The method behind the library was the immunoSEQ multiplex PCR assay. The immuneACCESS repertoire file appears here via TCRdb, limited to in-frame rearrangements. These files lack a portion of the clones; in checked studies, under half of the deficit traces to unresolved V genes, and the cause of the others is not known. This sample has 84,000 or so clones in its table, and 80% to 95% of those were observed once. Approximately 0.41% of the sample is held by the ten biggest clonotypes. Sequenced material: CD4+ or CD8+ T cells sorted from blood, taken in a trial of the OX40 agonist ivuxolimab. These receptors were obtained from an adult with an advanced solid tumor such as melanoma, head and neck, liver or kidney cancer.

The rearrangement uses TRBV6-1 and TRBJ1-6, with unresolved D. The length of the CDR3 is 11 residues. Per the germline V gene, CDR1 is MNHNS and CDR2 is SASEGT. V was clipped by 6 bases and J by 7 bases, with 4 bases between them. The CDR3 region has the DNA TGTGCCAGCAGCCGGAATTCACCCCTCCACTTT. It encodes CASSRNSPLHF.

As DNA, the CDR3 is TGTGCCAGCAGCAAAGTTAGGACAGGAAGAAGCACTGAAGCTTTCTTT. It translates to CASSKVRTGRSTEAFF. V is TRBV21-1 and J is TRBJ1-1; the listed D gene, TRBD1, was not tested against the DNA. TRBV21-1 is shown as a pseudogene. This CDR3 is 16 amino acids long.

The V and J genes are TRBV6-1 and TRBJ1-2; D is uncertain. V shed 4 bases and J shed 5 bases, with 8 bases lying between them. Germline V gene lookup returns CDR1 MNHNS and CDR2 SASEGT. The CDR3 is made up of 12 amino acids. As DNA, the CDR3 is TGTGCCAGCAGTGTCGGCGGGTATGGCTACACCTTC. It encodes CASSVGGYGYTF.

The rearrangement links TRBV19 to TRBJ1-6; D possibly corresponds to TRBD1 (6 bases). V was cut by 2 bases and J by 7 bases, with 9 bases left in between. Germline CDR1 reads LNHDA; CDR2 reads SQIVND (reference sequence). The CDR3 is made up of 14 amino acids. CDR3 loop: CASSIPGQNSPLHF. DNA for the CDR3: TGTGCCAGTAGTATACCCGGACAGAATTCACCCCTCCACTTT. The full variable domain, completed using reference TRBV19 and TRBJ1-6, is DGGITQSPKYLFRKEGQNVTLSCEQNLNHDAMYWYRQDPGQGLRLIYYSQIVNDFQKGDIAEGYSVSREKKESFPLTVTSAQKNPTAFYLCASSIPGQNSPLHFGNGTRLTVT.

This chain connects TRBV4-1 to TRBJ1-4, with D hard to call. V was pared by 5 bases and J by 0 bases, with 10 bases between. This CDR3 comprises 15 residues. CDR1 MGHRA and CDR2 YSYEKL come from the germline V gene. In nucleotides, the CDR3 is TGCGCCAGCAGCAGGGAGCCCGCAACTAATGAAAAACTGTTTTTT. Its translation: CASSREPATNEKLFF.

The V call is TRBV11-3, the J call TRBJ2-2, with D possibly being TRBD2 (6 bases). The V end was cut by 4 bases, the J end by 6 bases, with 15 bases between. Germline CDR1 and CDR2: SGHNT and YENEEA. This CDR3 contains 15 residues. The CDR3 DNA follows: TGTGCCAGCAGCTCTTACGACGGGAGACCCGGGGAGCTGTTTTTT. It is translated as CASSSYDGRPGELFF. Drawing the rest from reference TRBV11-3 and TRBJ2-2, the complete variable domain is EAGVVQSPRYKIIEKKQPVAFWCNPISGHNTLYWYLQNLGQGPELLIRYENEEAVDDSQLPKDRFSAERLKGVDSTLKIQPAELGDSAVYLCASSSYDGRPGELFFGEGSRLTVL.

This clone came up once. CDR3 protein: CASTFRPNTEAFF. The CDR3 coding sequence is TGCGCCAGCACTTTCCGACCGAACACTGAAGCTTTCTTT. The gene calls are TRBV5-1 and TRBJ1-1; D ambiguous. The germline V gene encodes CDR1 SGHRS and CDR2 YFSETQ. Trimming pared 6 bases from V and 1 base from J, leaving 10 bases between. CDR3 size: 13 residues.

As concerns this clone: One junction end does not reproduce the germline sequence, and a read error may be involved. DNA of the CDR3: TGTGCCAGCAGCTTCGGACAGACTAGCACAGATGCGCAGTATTTT. This gives the protein CASSFGQTSTDAQYF. The chain carries TRBV7-6 and TRBJ2-3; D perhaps matches TRBD2 (7 bases). Germline-derived CDR1 and CDR2 are SGHVS and FNYEAQ. This CDR3 comprises 15 residues.

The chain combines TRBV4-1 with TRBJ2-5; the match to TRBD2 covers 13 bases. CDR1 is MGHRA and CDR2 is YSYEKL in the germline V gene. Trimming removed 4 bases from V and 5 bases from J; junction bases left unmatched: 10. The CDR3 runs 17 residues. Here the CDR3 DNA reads TGCGCCAGCAGCCCGCGCCTCACTAGCGGGAGGGCTGAGACCCAGTACTTC. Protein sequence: CASSPRLTSGRAETQYF.

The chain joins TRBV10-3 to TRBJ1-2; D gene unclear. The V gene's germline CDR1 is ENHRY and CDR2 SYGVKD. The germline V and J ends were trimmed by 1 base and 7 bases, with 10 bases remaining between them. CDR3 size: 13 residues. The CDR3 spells CAISEFGPFGYTF. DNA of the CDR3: TGTGCCATCAGTGAGTTCGGCCCCTTTGGCTACACCTTC.

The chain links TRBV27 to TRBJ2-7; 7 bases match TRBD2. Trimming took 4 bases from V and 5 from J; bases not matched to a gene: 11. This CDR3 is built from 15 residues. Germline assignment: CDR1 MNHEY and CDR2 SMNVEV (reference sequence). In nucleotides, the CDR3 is TGTGCCAGCAGTTCTCTGGGCGGGAGTGAGCACGAGCAGTACTTC. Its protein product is CASSSLGGSEHEQYF.

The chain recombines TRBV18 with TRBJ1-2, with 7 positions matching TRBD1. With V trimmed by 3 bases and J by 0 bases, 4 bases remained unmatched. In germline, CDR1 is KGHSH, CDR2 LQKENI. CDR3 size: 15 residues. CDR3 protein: CASSPGTAANYGYTF. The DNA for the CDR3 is TGTGCCAGCTCACCCGGGACAGCGGCTAACTATGGCTACACCTTC.

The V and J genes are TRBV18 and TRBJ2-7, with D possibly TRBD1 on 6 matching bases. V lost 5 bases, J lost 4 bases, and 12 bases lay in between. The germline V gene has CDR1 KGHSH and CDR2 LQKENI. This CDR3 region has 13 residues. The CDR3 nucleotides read TGTGCCAGCTCAGGCGCCGGGACATACGAGCAGTACTTC. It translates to CASSGAGTYEQYF. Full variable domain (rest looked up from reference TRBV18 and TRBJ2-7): NAGVMQNPRHLVRRRGQEARLRCSPMKGHSHVYWYRQLPEEGLKFMVYLQKENIIDESGMPKERFSAEFPKEGPSILRIQQVVRGDSAAYFCASSGAGTYEQYFGPGTRLTVT.

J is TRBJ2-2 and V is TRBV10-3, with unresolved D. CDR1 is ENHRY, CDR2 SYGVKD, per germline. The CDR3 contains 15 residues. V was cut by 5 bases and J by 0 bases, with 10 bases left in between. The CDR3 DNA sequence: TGTGCCATCAGTAGATCCGGGTCGAACACCGGGGAGCTGTTTTTT. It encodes CAISRSGSNTGELFF.

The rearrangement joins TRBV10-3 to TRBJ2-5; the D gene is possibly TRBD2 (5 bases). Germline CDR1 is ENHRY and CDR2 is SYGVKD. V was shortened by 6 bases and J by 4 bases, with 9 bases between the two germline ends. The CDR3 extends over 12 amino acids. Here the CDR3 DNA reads TGTGCCATCAGCTTAGAGGGAGAGACCCAGTACTTC. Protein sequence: CAISLEGETQYF.